The 10 T cell receptor beta chains in this list originate from one sample, sequenced in a study of blood T cell repertoires in COVID-19. Profiled with immunoSEQ multiplex PCR; TCRdb holds only in-frame clones, not every one. The sample records about 61,000 clones, 91% being singletons. The sequenced sample was peripheral blood. These receptors originate from a human donor in a cohort sampled during active COVID-19.

V is TRBV18 and J is TRBJ1-6, with D possibly being TRBD1 (6 bases). There are 16 residues in the CDR3. Trimming left V 2 bases short and J 9 bases short, with 17 bases between. Germline assignment: CDR1 KGHSH and CDR2 LQKENI. CDR3 nucleotide sequence: TGTGCCAGCTCACCAGACCGGGGGGCGCGGCGTTCACCCCTCCACTTT. Translating it yields CASSPDRGARRSPLHF.

The rearrangement links TRBV29-1 to TRBJ2-1; tentatively, D is TRBD1 (6 bases). CDR1 is SQVTM and CDR2 is ANQGSEA in the germline V gene. V lost 7 bases, J lost 3 bases, and 16 bases lay in between. The CDR3 totals 14 residues. The CDR3, as DNA: TGCAGCGCCGACAGGTCCATCAACTACAATGAGCAGTTCTTC. Amino acid sequence: CSADRSINYNEQFF.

The chain joins TRBV20-1 to TRBJ2-7, with D maybe TRBD2 (5 bases). The V and J ends lost 2 bases and 3 bases respectively, with 5 bases between them. This CDR3 spans 11 amino acids. Germline CDR1 is DFQATT and CDR2 is SNEGSKA (reference sequence). CDR3 in amino acids: CSARTSYEQYF. The CDR3 coding sequence is TGCAGTGCTAGAACTAGCTACGAGCAGTACTTC.

This clone was found once. The genes are TRBV11-2 and TRBJ1-2; 7 nucleotides match TRBD1. Trimming took 1 base from V and 4 from J; bases not matched to a gene: 0. Germline assignment: CDR1 SGHAT and CDR2 FQNNGV. This CDR3 comprises 13 residues. CDR3 bases: TGTGCCAGCAGCTTAGCAGGGGGCTATGGCTACACCTTC. Its translation is CASSLAGGYGYTF.

V is TRBV19 and J is TRBJ1-1, with D tentatively TRBD1 (5 bases). The CDR3 is made up of 15 amino acids. Germline V gene data show CDR1 as LNHDA and CDR2 as SQIVND (reference sequence). V shed 1 base and J shed 1 base, with 10 bases lying between them. This CDR3 is CASSIGGAANTEAFF. In DNA, the CDR3 is TGTGCCAGTAGTATAGGTGGGGCAGCGAACACTGAAGCTTTCTTT.

This clone is a singleton in its sample. This rearrangement joins TRBV7-3 to TRBJ1-5; 9 positions agree with TRBD1. V shed 4 bases and J 0 bases; nucleotides not matched to a gene: 10. CDR1 and CDR2 (germline): SGHTA, FQGTGA. This CDR3 contains 18 residues. The DNA for the CDR3 is TGTGCCAGCAGCTCCGGGACAGGGCCCTACTATAGCAATCAGCCCCAGCATTTT. It codes for CASSSGTGPYYSNQPQHF. The whole variable domain, filled in from reference TRBV7-3 and TRBJ1-5, reads GAGVSQTPSNKVTEKGKYVELRCDPISGHTALYWYRQSLGQGPEFLIYFQGTGAADDSGLPNDRFFAVRPEGSVSTLKIQRTERGDSAVYLCASSSGTGPYYSNQPQHFGDGTRLSIL.

V usage is TRBV19 and J usage is TRBJ1-1; 7 positions agree with TRBD1. CDR3 length: 15 amino acids. CDR1 is LNHDA, CDR2 SQIVND, per germline (reference sequence). After removal of 3 bases from V and 3 bases from J, the junction contained 7 bases not matched to a gene. The CDR3 DNA reads as TGTGCCAGTAGTATTGTACCGGGACAGTACACTGAAGCTTTCTTT. It is translated as CASSIVPGQYTEAFF.

The chain links TRBV3-1 (or the pseudogene TRBV3-2) to TRBJ2-7; 10 nucleotides align to TRBD2. Germline trimming cut 0 bases from V and 2 bases from J; bases unmatched to any gene: 10. From germline, CDR1 is LGHDT and CDR2 YNNKEL (reference sequence). This CDR3 is built from 18 residues. For the CDR3, the DNA is TGTGCCAGCAGCCAAGACAAAAGTGGGACTAGCGCTGCCTACGAGCAGTACTTC. As protein: CASSQDKSGTSAAYEQYF.

The chain links TRBV18 to TRBJ1-5; 11 nucleotides align to TRBD1. V was clipped by 2 bases and J by 7 bases; unmatched bases: 4. Germline values: CDR1 KGHSH, CDR2 LQKENI. The CDR3 is 15 residues long. The CDR3 protein is CASSPGTGGDQPQHF. The CDR3 DNA reads TGTGCCAGCTCACCAGGGACAGGGGGGGACCAGCCCCAGCATTTT.

V and J are TRBV28 and TRBJ2-7; 11 bases are a match to TRBD2. After removal of 2 bases from V and 5 bases from J, the junction contained 14 bases not matched to a gene. Germline V gene sequence: CDR1 MDHEN, CDR2 SYDVKM. CDR3 length equals 18 residues. The CDR3 protein is CASSLIRLAGGHNDEQYF. CDR3 in DNA: TGTGCCAGCAGTTTAATTCGCCTAGCGGGAGGACATAACGACGAGCAGTACTTC.